The clone carrying this TCR beta chain has only a few counts. Its matching antigen is unknown. This sample was included in a study of T-cell reconstitution after alpha-beta-depleted transplantation in children. Germline-derived CDR1 and CDR2 are DFQATT and SNEGSKA (reference sequence). The ends were cut back, 4 bases at V and 2 bases at J, with 11 bases in the middle. This CDR3 is built from 13 residues. Preparation of the TCRbeta library involved a method that used unique molecular identifiers. TCRdb processed the PCR reads anew with MiXCR; each CDR3 protein has one entry. The sample has 500,000 to 750,000 distinct CDR3 sequences; over 10% are singletons. Broader study findings: Reportedly, roughly two months post-transplant, alpha-beta T cells arose from several hundred expanded graft clones. Surviving recipient T cells and intrathymic progenitors accounted for some patients' high TCRbeta diversity at day 60. Once a year had passed after transplant, T-cell counts and diversity came mostly from newly produced T cells.

The clonotype comes from a male patient under 18 who had a stem cell transplant for acute myeloid leukemia, so the T cells may come from the graft donor. The gene calls are TRBV20-1 and TRBJ2-5; a possible D gene is TRBD1 (6 bases). The specimen was PBMCs, mostly from graft donor cells, collected 360 days after TCRalphabeta/CD19-depleted stem cell transplant. For the CDR3, the DNA is TGCAGTGCTACGTGGGGGCAGCAAGAGACCCAGTACTTC. Translation: CSATWGQQETQYF.